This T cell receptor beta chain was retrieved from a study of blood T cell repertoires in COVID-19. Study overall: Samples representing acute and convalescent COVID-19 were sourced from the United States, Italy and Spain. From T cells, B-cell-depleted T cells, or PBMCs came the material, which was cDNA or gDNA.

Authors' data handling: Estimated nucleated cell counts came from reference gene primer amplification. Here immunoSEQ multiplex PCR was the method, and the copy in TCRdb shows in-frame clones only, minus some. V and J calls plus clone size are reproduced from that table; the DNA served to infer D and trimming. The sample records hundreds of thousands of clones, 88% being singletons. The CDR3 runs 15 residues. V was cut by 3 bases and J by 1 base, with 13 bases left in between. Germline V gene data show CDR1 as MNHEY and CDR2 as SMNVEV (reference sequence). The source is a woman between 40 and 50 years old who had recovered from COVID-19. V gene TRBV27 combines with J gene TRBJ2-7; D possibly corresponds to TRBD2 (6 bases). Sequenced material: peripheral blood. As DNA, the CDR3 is TGTGCCAGCAGTTTCGGGGGTTACCTTTCCTACGAGCAGTACTTC. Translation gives CASSFGGYLSYEQYF.